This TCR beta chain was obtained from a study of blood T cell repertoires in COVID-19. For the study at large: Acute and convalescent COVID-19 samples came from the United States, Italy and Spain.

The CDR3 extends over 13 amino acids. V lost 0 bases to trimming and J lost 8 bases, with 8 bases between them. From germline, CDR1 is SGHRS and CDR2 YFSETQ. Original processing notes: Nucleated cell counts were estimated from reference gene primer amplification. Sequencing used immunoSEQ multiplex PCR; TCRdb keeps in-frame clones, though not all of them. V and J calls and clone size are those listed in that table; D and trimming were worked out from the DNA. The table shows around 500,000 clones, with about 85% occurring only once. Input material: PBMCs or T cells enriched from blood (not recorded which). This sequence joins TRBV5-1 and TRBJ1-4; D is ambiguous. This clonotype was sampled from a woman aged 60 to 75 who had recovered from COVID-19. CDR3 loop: CASSLGVEEKLFF. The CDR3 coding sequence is TGCGCCAGCAGCTTGGGGGTGGAGGAAAAACTGTTTTTT.